The clone carrying this TCR beta chain was counted many times. The antigen remains undetermined. Germline values: CDR1 MNHEY, CDR2 SVGAGI. Trimming took 6 bases from V and 0 from J, leaving 9 bases between them. There are 14 residues in the CDR3. TCRdb re-called the 5' RACE reads with MiXCR, one entry per CDR3 protein. Of under 30,000 distinct CDR3 sequences detected, around 4% appear once; the ten largest clones hold 15% to 18%. The data belong to a study of early T cells in non-severe SARS-CoV-2 infection. Whole-study findings and limits: Anti-spike CD8 specificities were favored by VDJdb matching, whose results missed private and CD4 specificities.

V usage is TRBV6-5 and J usage is TRBJ2-1; D call uncertain. The sequence was obtained from an adult who was a healthcare worker with PCR-confirmed SARS-CoV-2 infection or an uninfected control (not recorded which). Sequencing input: whole blood. CDR3: CASRNQGSYNEQFF. CDR3 bases: TGTGCCAGCAGGAATCAAGGCTCCTACAATGAGCAGTTCTTC.